The 31 T cell receptor beta chains below come from one sample, sequenced in a study of blood T cell repertoires in COVID-19. The repertoire was sequenced with immunoSEQ multiplex PCR; TCRdb's copy has only in-frame clones and lacks some. Among about half a million clones listed, approximately 83% were seen once. The sequenced sample was peripheral blood. The receptors come from a human donor in a cohort sampled during active COVID-19.

This chain connects TRBV30 to TRBJ1-2, with 10 bases matching TRBD1. From germline, CDR1 is GTSNPN and CDR2 SVGIG (reference sequence). The CDR3 runs 14 residues. The J segment lost 5 bases and the V segment lost 8 bases, leaving 11 bases of the junction unmatched. The CDR3 DNA reads as TGTGCCGTCCTCGGACAGGGGGACAATTATGGCTACACCTTC. It translates to CAVLGQGDNYGYTF.

The CDR3 region is CASSPRRDTGTAYEQYF. The CDR3 DNA reads TGTGCCAGCAGCCCTCGAAGGGACACAGGGACCGCCTACGAGCAGTACTTC. This rearrangement joins TRBV16 to TRBJ2-7, with D tentatively TRBD1 (6 bases). The V end lost 4 bases, the J end lost 2 bases, and 21 bases lay between the germline ends. Germline CDR1 is KGHSY and CDR2 is FQNENV. The CDR3 covers 17 residues.

V and J are TRBV14 and TRBJ2-7, with D perhaps TRBD1 (6 bases). The CDR3 length is 19 residues. Trimming removed 6 bases at V and 0 bases at J, with 27 bases between. Germline CDR1 is SGHDN and CDR2 is FVKESK. The CDR3 is CASRKPRPGHYSPSYEQYF. The CDR3 DNA reads TGTGCCAGCAGAAAGCCTCGTCCGGGACACTATTCCCCCTCCTACGAGCAGTACTTC.

The genes are TRBV15 and TRBJ2-7, with TRBD1 matching over 9 bases. The CDR3 is 13 amino acids. V shed 5 bases, J shed 6 bases, and the junction held 5 bases outside the gene matches. Germline CDR1 and CDR2: LNHNV and YYDKDF (reference sequence). CDR3 region: CATSGGTGSEQYF. CDR3 in DNA: TGTGCCACCAGCGGCGGGACAGGGAGCGAGCAGTACTTC.

The chain has TRBV18 and TRBJ2-1; D gene unclear. V was shortened by 2 bases and J by 2 bases, with 13 bases between the two germline ends. This CDR3 region has 16 residues. From germline, CDR1 is KGHSH and CDR2 LQKENI. DNA for the CDR3: TGTGCCAGCTCACCAACATCTAGTCTAGCCTACAATGAGCAGTTCTTC. Its translation: CASSPTSSLAYNEQFF.

The rearrangement joins TRBV7-2 to TRBJ2-3; TRBD2 matches at 7 bases. With 1 base clipped from V and 4 bases from J, the junction kept 5 bases outside the gene matches. This CDR3 region has 15 residues. Germline-derived CDR1 and CDR2 are SGHTA and FQGNSA. For the CDR3, the DNA is TGTGCCAGCAGCTTAGGCGGGAGTAGGTCAGATACGCAGTATTTT. As protein: CASSLGGSRSDTQYF. Full variable domain (remainder filled in from reference TRBV7-2 and TRBJ2-3): GAGVSQSPSNKVTEKGKDVELRCDPISGHTALYWYRQSLGQGLEFLIYFQGNSAPDKSGLPSDRFSAERTGGSVSTLTIQRTQQEDSAVYLCASSLGGSRSDTQYFGPGTRLTVL.

This clone was seen a single time. V is TRBV28 and J is TRBJ1-5; D uncertain. From germline, CDR1 is MDHEN and CDR2 SYDVKM. This CDR3 region has 15 residues. The ends were cut back, 5 bases at V and 12 bases at J, with 23 bases in the middle. The CDR3 nucleotides are TGTGCCAGCAGTCTAACTAGAAGACTCTCGCTGGGCCAGCATTTT. Its protein product is CASSLTRRLSLGQHF.

The chain couples TRBV2 to TRBJ2-7; 7 bases line up with TRBD2. CDR1 is SNHLY, CDR2 FYNNEI, per germline. The V and J ends lost 6 bases and 7 bases, in that order; junction bases with no gene match: 12. The CDR3 has 14 residues. The CDR3 sequence: CASRETSTHGEQYF. The CDR3, as DNA: TGTGCCAGCAGGGAGACTAGCACCCATGGGGAGCAGTACTTC.

V usage is TRBV6-1 and J usage is TRBJ1-1; a weak D match, TRBD1 (5 bases). CDR3 size: 14 residues. Trimming pared 2 bases from V and 4 bases from J, leaving 11 bases between. CDR1 and CDR2 from the germline V gene are MNHNS and SASEGT. The CDR3 DNA follows: TGTGCCAGCAGTGAAAGTTTCAGGGCCACTGAAGCTTTCTTT. Its protein product is CASSESFRATEAFF.

Only one count was recorded for this clone. The genes are TRBV5-8 and TRBJ2-1, with 10 positions matching TRBD2. The CDR3 has 19 amino acids. The trim removed 1 base at V and 1 base at J, leaving 11 bases unmatched. Germline V lookup: CDR1 SGHTS, CDR2 YDEGEE. DNA for the CDR3: TGTGCCAGCAGCTTGATGCGTCTAGCGGGAGACCTGTCCTACAATGAGCAGTTCTTC. This gives the protein CASSLMRLAGDLSYNEQFF.

The chain joins TRBV12-2 to TRBJ2-7; TRBD2, the D gene given by the table, was not confirmed from the DNA. TRBV12-2 is a pseudogene segment. The CDR3 has 15 amino acids. In DNA form, the CDR3 reads TGTGCAAGTCGCTCCCGCCAGCGATACTCCTACGAGCAGTACTTC. Translated, it gives CASRSRQRYSYEQYF.

Comment on this clone: Other DNA sequences in the same sample also yield this CDR3. The chain has TRBV27 and TRBJ1-2; D ambiguous. V was clipped by 0 bases and J by 1 base, with 3 bases between them. CDR3 length: 13 residues. Looked up from germline, CDR1 is MNHEY and CDR2 is SMNVEV (reference sequence). CDR3 sequence: CASSLSLNYGYTF. The CDR3 DNA reads TGTGCCAGCAGTTTATCCCTTAACTATGGCTACACCTTC.

The chain links TRBV1 to TRBJ2-1; TRBD2 reflects the table's D call only, with no check against the DNA. TRBV1 is reported as a pseudogene. The length of the CDR3 is 15 residues. The CDR3 DNA sequence: TGCACCAGCAGCCAAGAACTAGCGGGGTACAATGAGCAGTTCTTC. Translated: CTSSQELAGYNEQFF.

The chain joins TRBV7-2 to TRBJ2-1, with TRBD2 matching over 10 bases. The CDR3 sequence is 16 residues long. The V and J ends lost 1 base and 6 bases, in that order; junction bases with no gene match: 6. CDR1 SGHTA and CDR2 FQGNSA come from the germline V gene. CDR3 loop: CASSLVILAGTNEQFF. The CDR3 coding sequence is TGTGCCAGCAGCTTAGTTATACTAGCGGGAACCAATGAGCAGTTCTTC. Full variable domain (missing parts from reference TRBV7-2 and TRBJ2-1): GAGVSQSPSNKVTEKGKDVELRCDPISGHTALYWYRQSLGQGLEFLIYFQGNSAPDKSGLPSDRFSAERTGGSVSTLTIQRTQQEDSAVYLCASSLVILAGTNEQFFGPGTRLTVL.

The J gene is TRBJ1-4, the V gene TRBV3-1 (or the pseudogene TRBV3-2); 7 bases fit TRBD1. Trimming cost V 1 base and J 7 bases; bases outside gene matches: 9. Germline CDR1 and CDR2: LGHDT and YNNKEL (reference sequence). CDR3 length equals 16 residues. DNA of the CDR3: TGTGCCAGCAGCCAAGTCCGGCAGGGGGAGAGTGAAAAACTGTTTTTT. Translated, it gives CASSQVRQGESEKLFF.

V is TRBV6-4 and J is TRBJ2-7; TRBD1 matches at 8 bases. J was trimmed by 4 bases and V by 3 bases; bases with no gene match: 8. In germline, CDR1 is MRHNA, CDR2 SNTAGT. CDR3 length: 15 residues. The CDR3 spells CASSEVAGGKYEQYF. For the CDR3, the DNA is TGTGCCAGCAGTGAAGTGGCAGGGGGCAAATACGAGCAGTACTTC.

The chain links TRBV15 to TRBJ2-5; D possibly corresponds to TRBD2 (5 bases). The CDR3 is 16 residues long. Germline CDR1 is LNHNV and CDR2 is YYDKDF (reference sequence). The V end was cut by 1 base, the J end by 0 bases, with 12 bases between. The CDR3 reads CATSRGRSGYQETQYF. CDR3 sequence (DNA): TGTGCCACCAGCAGAGGGAGGTCGGGGTACCAAGAGACCCAGTACTTC.

The chain employs TRBV19 and TRBJ2-5, with a tentative D call TRBD1 (5 bases). The V end lost 8 bases, the J end lost 4 bases, and 14 bases lay between the germline ends. CDR1 is LNHDA and CDR2 is SQIVND in the germline V gene (reference sequence). The CDR3 is 13 amino acids. The CDR3 DNA is TGTGCCAGTCGCCAGGGCGCCGGAGAGACCCAGTACTTC. This translates into CASRQGAGETQYF.

This rearrangement joins TRBV11-2 to TRBJ2-1, with 12 bases aligning to TRBD1. J gave up 9 bases and V 5 bases, and 8 bases lay outside the gene matches. Germline V lookup: CDR1 SGHAT, CDR2 FQNNGV. The CDR3 covers 15 residues. This CDR3 reads CASSLTGTGGVEQFF. The CDR3 DNA is TGTGCCAGCAGCCTCACCGGGACAGGGGGCGTTGAGCAGTTCTTC.

The gene calls are TRBV4-1 and TRBJ2-2; tentatively, D is TRBD2 (6 bases). CDR1 MGHRA and CDR2 YSYEKL come from the germline V gene. CDR3 size: 13 residues. Trimming cost V 4 bases and J 6 bases, with 9 bases left between them. CDR3 nucleotides: TGCGCCAGCAGCCCCCAGCGGGCCGGGGAGCTGTTTTTT. It is translated as CASSPQRAGELFF.

The V call is TRBV11-3, the J call TRBJ2-7, with 9 bases lining up with TRBD1. Germline loops: CDR1 SGHNT, CDR2 YENEEA. This CDR3 spans 15 amino acids. With 5 bases clipped from V and 2 bases from J, the junction kept 7 bases outside the gene matches. The CDR3 spells CASSPRQGGTYEQYF. The CDR3 nucleotides are TGTGCCAGCAGCCCCCGACAGGGGGGGACCTACGAGCAGTACTTC.

V gene TRBV11-1 combines with J gene TRBJ2-7; D gene ambiguous. Germline-derived CDR1 and CDR2 are SGHAT and FQDESV (reference sequence). The CDR3 runs to 15 residues. The ends were cut back, 3 bases at V and 0 bases at J, with 12 bases in the middle. The CDR3 bases are TGTGCCAGCAGCTTCTCGTCAGGTCCCTCCTACGAGCAGTACTTC. This codes for CASSFSSGPSYEQYF.

The chain uses TRBV27 and TRBJ1-2; D unresolved. This CDR3 comprises 14 residues. The germline V gene encodes CDR1 MNHEY and CDR2 SMNVEV (reference sequence). With 6 bases removed from V and 0 bases from J, the gap between germline ends came to 11 bases. The CDR3 region has the DNA TGTGCCAGCAGACGGGTCGAAGCTAACTATGGCTACACCTTC. It translates to CASRRVEANYGYTF.

V usage is TRBV19 and J usage is TRBJ2-2; D is possibly TRBD2 (6 bases). The CDR3 has 17 amino acids. Trimming took 6 bases from V and 3 from J, leaving 20 bases between them. Per the germline V gene, CDR1 is LNHDA and CDR2 is SQIVND (reference sequence). CDR3 in amino acids: CASSSGYRRVHTGELFF. The CDR3 DNA sequence: TGTGCCAGTAGCTCGGGGTATCGGAGGGTACACACCGGGGAGCTGTTTTTT.

This chain uses TRBV5-1 with TRBJ2-3, with TRBD2 identical over 10 bases. Germline trimming cut 6 bases from V and 0 bases from J; bases unmatched to any gene: 10. This CDR3 contains 17 residues. Germline V gives CDR1 SGHRS, CDR2 YFSETQ. The CDR3 coding sequence is TGCGCCAGCATGTGGAGAGGACTAGCGGTCAGCACAGATACGCAGTATTTT. This translates into CASMWRGLAVSTDTQYF.

This chain uses TRBV5-1 with TRBJ2-3; 9 positions agree with TRBD2. Per germline, CDR1 SGHRS and CDR2 YFSETQ. The CDR3 is 15 residues long. Losses at the gene ends were 2 bases for V and 4 bases for J; bases not matched to a gene: 5. The CDR3 nucleotides are TGCGCCAGCAGCTTACAGCGGGAGGCCGCAGATACGCAGTATTTT. This gives the protein CASSLQREAADTQYF.

A few counts support this clone. The rearrangement uses TRBV10-3 and TRBJ2-1, with 11 bases lining up with TRBD2. Germline V gene sequence: CDR1 ENHRY, CDR2 SYGVKD. Germline trimming cut 10 bases from V and 8 bases from J; bases unmatched to any gene: 7. The CDR3 totals 13 residues. The CDR3: CATLAGGVHEQFF. The CDR3 DNA sequence: TGTGCCACGTTAGCGGGAGGGGTCCATGAGCAGTTCTTC.

A remark on this clone: Distinct nucleotide sequences in the sample also encode this CDR3. The chain uses TRBV6-1 and TRBJ2-7; D is perhaps TRBD2 (5 bases). This CDR3 spans 12 amino acids. Germline CDR1 MNHNS, CDR2 SASEGT. Trimming stripped 2 bases from V and 4 bases from J, with 6 bases between. This chain's CDR3 is CASSERGYEQYF. The CDR3 region has the DNA TGTGCCAGCAGTGAACGAGGGTACGAGCAGTACTTC.

This clone showed up just once. This chain joins TRBV7-6 and TRBJ1-2; D ambiguous. Per the germline V gene, CDR1 is SGHVS and CDR2 is FNYEAQ. The V end lost 5 bases, the J end lost 8 bases, and 15 bases lay between the germline ends. The CDR3 totals 13 residues. The CDR3 reads CASSPQTGLGYTF. In nucleotides, the CDR3 is TGTGCCAGCAGCCCTCAGACCGGGTTAGGCTACACCTTC.

The chain uses TRBV6-5 and TRBJ2-7; 11 nucleotides match TRBD2. The CDR3 covers 15 residues. Germline trimming cut 6 bases from V and 4 bases from J; bases unmatched to any gene: 8. CDR1 and CDR2 (germline): MNHEY, SVGAGI. The CDR3 DNA reads as TGTGCCAGCAGACCCGAGGGGACTAGCGGATACGAGCAGTACTTC. This sequence encodes CASRPEGTSGYEQYF.

This chain uses TRBV19 with TRBJ2-1; D remains ambiguous. Trimming took 3 bases from V and 10 from J, leaving 10 bases between them. CDR1 LNHDA and CDR2 SQIVND come from the germline V gene (reference sequence). The CDR3 has 12 residues. CDR3 bases: TGTGCCAGTAGTATCTTCGCGTACGAGCAGTTCTTC. It encodes CASSIFAYEQFF.